The TCR beta chain under discussion was sequenced for a study of T cell repertoires in cytomegalovirus infection. About the study: Indications came from public TCR beta signatures; they pointed to CMV infection and to a matching HLA type. Findings and caveats of the study: There were HLA-C-restricted CMV-specific TCR beta clonotypes dominating the ex vivo response. Summed public TCR beta family frequency identified CMV carriers bearing the relevant HLA.

Points on this clonotype: Its antigen is still unknown.

TCRdb re-called the reads with MiXCR, one entry per CDR3 protein. Of 26,000 or so distinct CDR3 sequences in the sample, 19% were seen once. This TCR was recovered from a human donor in good health (CMV status not recorded). Some clones in this sample may be carry-over from other donors' samples. The material was CD8+ T cells from cultured PBMCs, obtained from culture after CMV antigen stimulation.

This chain's CDR3 is CASSYLRGTEAFF. The CDR3 nucleotides are TGTGCCAGTTCCTACCTTAGGGGCACTGAAGCTTTCTTT. The chain links TRBV19 to TRBJ1-1, with D possibly matching TRBD1 (5 bases). Germline V lookup: CDR1 LNHDA, CDR2 SQIVND (reference sequence). CDR3 length equals 13 residues. V was shortened by 8 bases and J by 4 bases, with 14 bases between the two germline ends.